These 20 T cell receptor beta chains were sequenced from one sample in a study of blood T cell repertoires in COVID-19. Produced via immunoSEQ multiplex PCR; TCRdb's table is partial and in-frame only. In the table there are about 180,000 clones, more than 70% of which are singletons. The source material was peripheral blood. The receptors come from a woman in her 30s with acute or convalescent COVID-19.

The chain employs TRBV10-3 and TRBJ2-7; 10 positions match TRBD1. The junction had 10 bases not matched to a gene; V was cut back by 10 bases and J by 1 base. Germline V gene sequence: CDR1 ENHRY, CDR2 SYGVKD. The CDR3 sequence is 15 residues long. CDR3 amino acids: CATRTGGALSYEQYF. DNA for the CDR3: TGTGCCACCCGGACAGGGGGGGCATTATCCTACGAGCAGTACTTC.

V and J are TRBV24-1 and TRBJ2-2; TRBD2 agrees at 8 bases. Germline CDR1 is KGHDR and CDR2 is SFDVKD. V lost 4 bases and J lost 5; bases outside the gene matches: 11. The CDR3 extends over 17 amino acids. CDR3 sequence: CATSDPREGFFTGELFF. The CDR3 DNA reads as TGTGCCACCAGTGACCCCCGGGAGGGCTTCTTTACCGGGGAGCTGTTTTTT.

The chain recombines TRBV5-1 with TRBJ2-3; TRBD2 is a possible D gene (5 bases). Per the germline V gene, CDR1 is SGHRS and CDR2 is YFSETQ. This CDR3 contains 14 residues. V was pared by 4 bases and J by 3 bases, with 12 bases between. The CDR3 sequence: CASSTQPGTDTQYF. As DNA, the CDR3 is TGCGCCAGCAGCACCCAACCGGGGACAGATACGCAGTATTTT.

The chain recombines TRBV11-2 with TRBJ2-6, with TRBD1 matching 9 bases. There are 19 residues in the CDR3. The V gene's germline CDR1 is SGHAT and CDR2 FQNNGV. V gave up 5 bases and J gave up 0 bases; unmatched junction bases: 11. CDR3 region: CASSPRPGQGGSGANVLTF. The CDR3 DNA reads TGTGCCAGCAGCCCACGGCCGGGACAGGGTGGCTCTGGGGCCAACGTCCTGACTTTC.

The table lists this clone with a count of one. The CDR3 sequence is CASSATGQAYGYTF. DNA of the CDR3: TGTGCCAGCAGCGCGACGGGACAGGCGTATGGCTACACCTTC. The chain joins TRBV5-4 to TRBJ1-2, with 8 bases lining up with TRBD1. The germline gives CDR1 SGHNT, CDR2 YYREEE (reference sequence). Losses at the gene ends were 4 bases for V and 5 bases for J; bases not matched to a gene: 7. The CDR3 extends over 14 amino acids.

J is TRBJ2-7 and V is TRBV4-1; no clear D gene. Between the trimmed V and J ends, which lost 3 bases and 3 bases, there was a span of 9 bases. From germline, CDR1 is MGHRA and CDR2 YSYEKL. The CDR3 sequence is 13 residues long. The CDR3 bases are TGCGCCAGCAGCCAGGCGGCTTTCTACGAGCAGTACTTC. Translation gives CASSQAAFYEQYF.

This chain links TRBV6-5 with TRBJ1-3; D remains ambiguous. The CDR3 is made up of 16 amino acids. The V and J ends lost 2 bases and 0 bases respectively, with 11 bases between them. Germline lookup yields CDR1 MNHEY and CDR2 SVGAGI. The CDR3 spells CASSYEPPGSGNTIYF. The CDR3 coding sequence is TGTGCCAGCAGTTACGAACCGCCGGGCTCTGGAAACACCATATATTTT.

This clone has just one count. The chain has TRBV5-1 and TRBJ1-1, with TRBD1 matching over 7 bases. The CDR3 is made up of 11 amino acids. V was pared by 4 bases and J by 8 bases, with 2 bases of the junction left unmatched. From germline, CDR1 is SGHRS and CDR2 YFSETQ. The chain's CDR3 is CASSQGGEAFF. The CDR3 DNA sequence: TGCGCCAGCAGCCAGGGGGGCGAAGCTTTCTTT.

This chain links TRBV28 with TRBJ1-2; 8 bases line up with TRBD1. This CDR3 has 15 amino acids. The germline gives CDR1 MDHEN, CDR2 SYDVKM. V trimming: 5 bases; J trimming: 4 bases; junction bases outside the gene matches: 9. The CDR3 protein is CASSHKGQGIYGYTF. DNA for the CDR3: TGTGCCAGCAGTCACAAAGGACAGGGAATCTATGGCTACACCTTC.

This clone was seen a few times. This chain uses TRBV14 with TRBJ2-1, with D maybe TRBD2 (5 bases). The CDR3 sequence is 13 residues long. Trimming removed 2 bases from V and 12 bases from J, with 14 bases in between. In germline, CDR1 is SGHDN, CDR2 FVKESK. Here the CDR3 reads CASSQTTGVRQFF. DNA for the CDR3: TGTGCCAGCAGCCAAACAACCGGGGTGCGGCAGTTCTTC.

This rearrangement joins TRBV11-2 to TRBJ2-7; TRBD1 is a possible D gene (6 bases). Trimming left V 3 bases short and J 2 bases short, with 11 bases between. The germline gives CDR1 SGHAT, CDR2 FQNNGV. There are 14 residues in the CDR3. The CDR3 region is CASSLAGTTYEQYF. DNA of the CDR3: TGTGCCAGCAGCTTGGCCGGGACAACCTACGAGCAGTACTTC.

The chain is built from TRBV19 and TRBJ2-1; 8 bases are shared with TRBD2. CDR1 is LNHDA, CDR2 SQIVND, per germline (reference sequence). The CDR3 consists of 13 residues. The junction had 3 bases not matched to a gene; V was cut back by 5 bases and J by 6 bases. The CDR3 bases are TGTGCCAGTAGTGGGACTAGTTTCAATGAGCAGTTCTTC. The encoded protein is CASSGTSFNEQFF.

This clone was recorded only once. V is TRBV5-1 and J is TRBJ1-1, with D possibly TRBD1 on 6 matching bases. V was pared by 2 bases and J by 4 bases, with 15 bases between. The CDR3 is 15 amino acids. Looked up from germline, CDR1 is SGHRS and CDR2 is YFSETQ. The CDR3 spells CASSFRTGSLTEAFF. The CDR3 DNA reads TGCGCCAGCAGCTTTCGCACAGGGTCTCTCACTGAAGCTTTCTTT.

The CDR3 reads CASSLPLSWEQYF. CDR3 coding DNA: TGTGCCAGCAGCTTGCCACTTTCTTGGGAGCAGTACTTC. This rearrangement joins TRBV11-2 to TRBJ2-7; D remains unclear. V was shortened by 3 bases and J by 7 bases, with 13 bases between the two germline ends. This CDR3 spans 13 amino acids. Germline V gene lookup returns CDR1 SGHAT and CDR2 FQNNGV.

The chain combines TRBV15 with TRBJ2-7; TRBD2 might be the D (6 bases). The germline gives CDR1 LNHNV, CDR2 YYDKDF (reference sequence). The CDR3 has 16 amino acids. V lost 1 base, J lost 1 base, and 14 bases lay in between. CDR3 in amino acids: CATSRVGGGMSYEQYF. CDR3 nucleotide sequence: TGTGCCACCAGCAGAGTCGGGGGAGGAATGTCCTACGAGCAGTACTTC.

The chain has TRBV7-9 and TRBJ1-1, with a possible D match to TRBD1 (5 bases). Trimming took off 2 bases at V and 5 bases at J, with 24 bases between the two ends. Germline V gene lookup returns CDR1 SEHNR and CDR2 FQNEAQ (reference sequence). This CDR3 region has 18 residues. The CDR3 is CASSLLSPDGPGRTEAFF. The CDR3 DNA reads as TGTGCCAGCAGCTTACTCTCCCCAGACGGCCCAGGGAGGACTGAAGCTTTCTTT.

This rearrangement joins TRBV29-1 to TRBJ2-7; tentative D call: TRBD1 (6 bases). V was trimmed by 6 bases and J by 0 bases, leaving 9 bases between them. The germline V gene encodes CDR1 SQVTM and CDR2 ANQGSEA. The CDR3 loop spans 12 amino acids. CDR3 bases: TGCAGCGTCGCACAGGGCTCCTACGAGCAGTACTTC. Its translation is CSVAQGSYEQYF.

The chain uses TRBV7-2 and TRBJ2-2, with 9 positions matching TRBD2. CDR3 size: 15 residues. Germline V gives CDR1 SGHTA, CDR2 FQGNSA. V gave up 4 bases and J gave up 2 bases; unmatched junction bases: 2. CDR3 amino acids: CASSSLAGNTGELFF. The CDR3 region has the DNA TGTGCCAGCAGCTCTCTAGCGGGAAACACCGGGGAGCTGTTTTTT. Full variable domain (outside the CDR3, taken from reference TRBV7-2 and TRBJ2-2): GAGVSQSPSNKVTEKGKDVELRCDPISGHTALYWYRQSLGQGLEFLIYFQGNSAPDKSGLPSDRFSAERTGGSVSTLTIQRTQQEDSAVYLCASSSLAGNTGELFFGEGSRLTVL.

DNA of the CDR3: TGCGCCAGCAGCTTCATGGGCATAGCCTACGAGCAGTACTTC. Translated, it gives CASSFMGIAYEQYF. The chain carries TRBV5-1 and TRBJ2-7; D not resolved. This CDR3 has 14 residues. CDR1 and CDR2 from the germline V gene are SGHRS and YFSETQ. V gave up 2 bases and J gave up 2 bases, with 11 bases separating them.

The gene calls are TRBV10-3 and TRBJ2-1, with 10 bases identical to TRBD2. CDR3 length equals 15 residues. The J segment lost 3 bases and the V segment lost 6 bases, leaving 5 bases of the junction unmatched. CDR1 is ENHRY, CDR2 SYGVKD, per germline. DNA of the CDR3: TGTGCCATCAGAGTTAGGACTAGCGGCTACAATGAGCAGTTCTTC. Protein product: CAIRVRTSGYNEQFF.